This T cell receptor (beta chain) was sequenced in a study of cytomegalovirus exposure and HLA in healthy donors. Study overall: Most genotyped donors, roughly 83% of around 370, had Caucasian-associated genetic ancestry. Study-wide findings and caveats: Cytomegalovirus status was reportedly diagnosed by the classifier with high sensitivity and specificity. The study listed 150 to 200 cytomegalovirus-associated TCR beta chains.

Regarding this clone: Its cognate antigen is unknown.

Amplification used 60 Vbeta primers and 13 Jbeta primers. Sequencing was performed with immunoSEQ multiplex PCR; in TCRdb, only in-frame clones are kept and a portion is missing. The sample consists of about 110,000 clones, roughly 85% of them appearing once. Although they were nominally healthy when sampled, donors likely had unrecorded immune exposures. V was pared by 11 bases and J by 7 bases, with 11 bases between. Germline values: CDR1 MNHNS, CDR2 SASEGT. There are 11 residues in the CDR3. The chain recombines TRBV6-1 with TRBJ1-4, with unresolved D. Sequenced: PBMCs. This sequence originates from a middle-aged woman in good health and CMV-seronegative. The CDR3 coding sequence is TGTGCCTCTAAGAGGAGTGAAAAACTGTTTTTT. Translated, it gives CASKRSEKLFF.